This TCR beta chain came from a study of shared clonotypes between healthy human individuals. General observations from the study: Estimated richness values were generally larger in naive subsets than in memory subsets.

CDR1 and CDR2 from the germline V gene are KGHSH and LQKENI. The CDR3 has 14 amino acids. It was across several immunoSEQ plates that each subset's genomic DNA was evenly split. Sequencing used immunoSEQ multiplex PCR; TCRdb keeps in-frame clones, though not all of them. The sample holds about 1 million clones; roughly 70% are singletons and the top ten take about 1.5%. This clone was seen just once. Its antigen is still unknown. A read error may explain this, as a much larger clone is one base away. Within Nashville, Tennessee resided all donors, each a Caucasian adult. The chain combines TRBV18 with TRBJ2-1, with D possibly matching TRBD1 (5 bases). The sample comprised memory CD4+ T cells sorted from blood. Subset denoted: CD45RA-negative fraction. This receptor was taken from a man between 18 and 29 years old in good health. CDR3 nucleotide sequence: TGTGCCAGCTCACTTGGGCAGGGCGCCCCGACGCAGCTCTTC. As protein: CASSLGQGAPTQLF.